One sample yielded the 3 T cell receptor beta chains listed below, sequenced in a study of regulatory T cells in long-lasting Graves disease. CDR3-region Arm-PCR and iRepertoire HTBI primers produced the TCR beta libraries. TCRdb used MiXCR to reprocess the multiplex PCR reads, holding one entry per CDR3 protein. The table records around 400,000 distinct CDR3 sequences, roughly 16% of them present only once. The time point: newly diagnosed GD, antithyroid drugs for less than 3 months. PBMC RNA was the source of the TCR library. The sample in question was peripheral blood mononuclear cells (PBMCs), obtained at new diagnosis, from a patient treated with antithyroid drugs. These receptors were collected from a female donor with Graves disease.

The DNA of the CDR3 is TGCAGTGCTCCTCCGGGACAGGGGTACACTGAAGCTTTCTTT. Its translation: CSAPPGQGYTEAFF. This rearrangement joins TRBV20-1 to TRBJ1-1, with TRBD1 matching 10 bases. Germline CDR1 reads DFQATT; CDR2 reads SNEGSKA (reference sequence). V was clipped by 5 bases and J by 3 bases; unmatched bases: 6. The CDR3 is 14 amino acids.

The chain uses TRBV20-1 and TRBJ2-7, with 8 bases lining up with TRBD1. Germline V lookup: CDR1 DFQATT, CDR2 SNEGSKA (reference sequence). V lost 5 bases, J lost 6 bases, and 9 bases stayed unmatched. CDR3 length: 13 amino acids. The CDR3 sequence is CSALDRVAVEQYF. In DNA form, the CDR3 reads TGCAGTGCTCTGGACAGGGTCGCCGTCGAGCAGTACTTC.

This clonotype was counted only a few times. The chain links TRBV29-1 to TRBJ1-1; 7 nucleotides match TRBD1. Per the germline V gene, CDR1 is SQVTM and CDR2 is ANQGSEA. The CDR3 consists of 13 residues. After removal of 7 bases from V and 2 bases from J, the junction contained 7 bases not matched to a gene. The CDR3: CSGGQAANTEAFF. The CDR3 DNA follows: TGCAGCGGCGGACAGGCGGCTAACACTGAAGCTTTCTTT.